This T cell receptor (beta chain) was sequenced in a study of shared clonotypes between healthy human individuals. Findings and caveats of the study: Generation probabilities were higher for clonotypes shared across all four sorted-subset donors than for unshared ones.

Notes on this clone: The antigen is not known. The same CDR3 is also encoded by other DNA sequences in this sample.

This CDR3 contains 15 residues. The V gene lost 4 bases and the J gene lost 0 bases, with 10 bases spanning the gap. The V gene's germline CDR1 is SGHRS and CDR2 YFSETQ. Only Caucasian adults living in Nashville, Tennessee made up the donor group. Deep-level running was used for the assay. TCRdb's copy holds only in-frame clones and misses some; the assay was immunoSEQ multiplex PCR. The sample contains 2.3 million or so clones, 93% of which appear only once. Material: naive CD4+ T cells from PBMCs. Subset here: CD45RA+ positively selected. The rearrangement links TRBV5-1 to TRBJ1-4; D is ambiguous. This sequence was found in a man aged 18-30 years in good health. Some clones in this sample may be carry-over from other donors' samples. CDR3: CASSPDVATNEKLFF. Here the CDR3 DNA reads TGCGCCAGCAGCCCTGATGTGGCAACTAATGAAAAACTGTTTTTT.